Listed below are T cell receptor beta chains from one sample, sequenced in a study of shared clonotypes between healthy human individuals. The data were produced by immunoSEQ multiplex PCR, yet TCRdb's version contains in-frame clones alone and is incomplete. Among approximately 640,000 clones listed, less than 95% were seen once. The sample comprised memory CD8+ T cells from PBMCs. The receptors derive from a man younger than 35 in good health. Some clones in this sample may be carry-over from other donors' samples. Each CDR3 is given with its conserved first and last residue. A D gene is named only where the DNA matches it firmly. The size field is filled for only some rows; it gives once, few, many or a size class.

TRBV9	TRBD2	TRBJ2-3	-	TGTGCCAGCAGCGTATGGGCTAGCGGGAGGGGCACAGATACGCAGTATTTT	CASSVWASGRGTDTQYF
TRBV5-4	TRBD1	TRBJ2-4	-	TGTGCCAGCAGCGAGCTGGACAGGGGAGGCATCATTCAGTACTTC	CASSELDRGGIIQYF
TRBV19	TRBD1	TRBJ1-2	-	TGTGCCAGTAGTGCCACCGGGACAGGGCCTAACTATGGCTACACCTTC	CASSATGTGPNYGYTF
TRBV6-6	-	TRBJ1-4	-	TGTGCCAGCAGTTTGACAGTCCTGAATGAAAAACTGTTTTTT	CASSLTVLNEKLFF
TRBV9	TRBD1	TRBJ1-1	-	TGTGCCAGCAGCGCCCCAAAACCACAGGGGCAGTTTGAAGCTTTCTTT	CASSAPKPQGQFEAFF
TRBV7-9	TRBD1	TRBJ1-5	-	TGTGCCAGCAGCTCCGGACAGGGGAGGCAGCCCCAGCATTTT	CASSSGQGRQPQHF
TRBV4-3	-	TRBJ2-1	-	TGCGCCAGCAGCCAAGATTATTCTCACTTTGAGAGCTCCTACAATGAGCAGTTCTTC	CASSQDYSHFESSYNEQFF
TRBV28	TRBD1	TRBJ2-5	-	TGTGCCAGTTCATGGACAGGTCAAGAGACCCAGTACTTC	CASSWTGQETQYF
TRBV13	TRBD2	TRBJ2-3	-	TGTGCCAGCAGCCTCCCGGCTAGCGGGTTAGATACGCAGTATTTT	CASSLPASGLDTQYF
TRBV6-1	-	TRBJ2-6	-	TGTGCCAGCAGTGAAGCGGCAGGCTCTGGGGCCAACGTCCTGACTTTC	CASSEAAGSGANVLTF
TRBV27	TRBD2	TRBJ2-7	few	TGTGCCAGCAGTTTATGGTCGGAGGGAGGGGAGCAGTACTTC	CASSLWSEGGEQYF
TRBV27	-	TRBJ1-5	-	TGTGCCAGCAGTTTGGTGGGATCAGGGCAGCCCCAGCATTTT	CASSLVGSGQPQHF
TRBV7-8	-	TRBJ2-5	once	TGTGCCAGCAGCTTACTACGTCTGGGCCTCCTTAACCCGAGTCCACAAGAGACCCAGTACTTC	CASSLLRLGLLNPSPQETQYF
TRBV25-1	TRBD1	TRBJ1-2	-	TGTGCCAGCGGCGGAGGGGGCGATGGCTACACCTTC	CASGGGGDGYTF
TRBV4-1	-	TRBJ1-2	-	TGCGCCAGCAGCGTTTTTAGGAACGGCAACTATGGCTACACCTTC	CASSVFRNGNYGYTF
TRBV28	-	TRBJ2-7	-	TGTGCCAGCAGTTTAGCCGTTTTCTACGAGCAGTACTTC	CASSLAVFYEQYF
TRBV6-5	-	TRBJ1-1	-	TGTGCCAGCAGTTACGCAGGGAACACTGAAGCTTTCTTT	CASSYAGNTEAFF
TRBV4-2	-	TRBJ2-1	-	TGTGCCAGCAGCCGAAGTTGGGCAGGATCAAGCTACAATGAGCAGTTCTTC	CASSRSWAGSSYNEQFF
TRBV4-1	-	TRBJ2-1	many	TGCGCCAGCAGCCAAGATTCTACGGGGAACTTCTACAATGAGCAGTTCTTC	CASSQDSTGNFYNEQFF
TRBV4-2	-	TRBJ2-1	-	TGTGCCAGCAGCCAAGATAACCTAGGGCACAATGAGCAGTTCTTC	CASSQDNLGHNEQFF
TRBV15	-	TRBJ2-7	-	TGTGCCACCAGCAGCAGGACGGATTACGAGCAGTACTTC	CATSSRTDYEQYF
TRBV13	-	TRBJ2-5	-	TGTGCCAGCAGCTCCCTCCCCGATAGGGGAGAGACCCAGTACTTC	CASSSLPDRGETQYF
TRBV7-9	TRBD1	TRBJ2-3	-	TGTGCCAGCAGCTTAGCGCTAAGGGGGCAGTCAGATACGCAGTATTTT	CASSLALRGQSDTQYF
TRBV28	-	TRBJ2-4	-	TGTGCCAGCACCGGCGGAGGGGAAAACATTCAGTACTTC	CASTGGGENIQYF
TRBV4-3	-	TRBJ2-2	-	TGCGCCAGCAGCCAAGTTGACGGCAGGGAGTCCGGGGAGCTGTTTTTT	CASSQVDGRESGELFF
TRBV19	-	TRBJ2-3	-	TGTGCCAGTAGTATCAATCTAGCAGCTAGCACAGATACGCAGTATTTT	CASSINLAASTDTQYF
TRBV28	-	TRBJ1-2	-	TGTGCCAGCCAAACCTCTTTGGTACCGGGACACCTTAACTATGGCTACACCTTC	CASQTSLVPGHLNYGYTF
TRBV7-9	-	TRBJ1-1	-	TGTGCCAGCAGCTTAGGGGTACGGGGTGCTTTCTTT	CASSLGVRGAFF
TRBV4-1	-	TRBJ1-1	-	TGCGCCAGCAGCCAGGGGCCTGCCGAGAGCACTGAAGCTTTCTTT	CASSQGPAESTEAFF
TRBV5-6	TRBD2	TRBJ2-1	-	TGTGCCAGCAGCTTGGATCCGGGGTTAGCGGGTGGGAATGAGCAGTTCTTC	CASSLDPGLAGGNEQFF
TRBV13	TRBD1	TRBJ2-7	-	TGTGCCAGCAGCTTGACAGGGAACTACGAGCAGTACTTC	CASSLTGNYEQYF
TRBV6-4	-	TRBJ2-3	-	TGTGCCAGCAGTGCCGTGGTGGGAGATACGCAGTATTTT	CASSAVVGDTQYF
TRBV27	-	TRBJ1-2	few	TGTGCCAGCAGTCCCCGGGACACCTATGGCTACACCTTC	CASSPRDTYGYTF
TRBV7-9	-	TRBJ2-3	-	TGTGCCAGCAGCTCGAGAGATACGCAGTATTTT	CASSSRDTQYF
TRBV9	TRBD2	TRBJ2-7	-	TGTGCCAGCAGCCCGAGCGGGAGGGTCTCCTACGAGCAGTACTTC	CASSPSGRVSYEQYF
TRBV27	-	TRBJ2-7	-	TGTGCCAGCAGCCTGGAGGGGATGGGGTCCTACGAGCAGTACTTC	CASSLEGMGSYEQYF
TRBV28	-	TRBJ2-7	-	TGTGCCAGCAGCTCGACAGTCTCCTACGAGCAGTACTTC	CASSSTVSYEQYF
TRBV4-3	-	TRBJ2-7	-	TGCGCCAGCAGCCAAGGGCCGCCGACCCGGTCGGGCGAGCAGTACTTC	CASSQGPPTRSGEQYF
TRBV7-8	-	TRBJ2-6	few	TGTGCCAGCAGCTTATCAGGGTCTGGGGCCAACGTCCTGACTTTC	CASSLSGSGANVLTF